This TCR beta chain emerged from a study of blood T cell repertoires in COVID-19 (dated by TCRdb to the early 2020s). Context from the whole study: Collaborator samples came from the United States, Italy and Spain and covered acute and convalescent phases of COVID-19. The prospective study material was composed of cDNA or gDNA derived from T cells, B-cell-depleted T cells, or PBMCs. The repertoires were released in a freely available public database intended as a resource for research on the immune response to SARS-CoV-2. Sample metadata almost always included a de-identified subject ID, COVID-19 status, age in years and sex. Samples were obtained from the ongoing ImmuneRACE study (first 160 participants) and from over a thousand subjects provided by 6 global collaborators. The dataset comprised deeply sampled blood TCRbeta repertoires from subjects exposed to, actively infected with, or recovered from COVID-19. HLA class I and class II types, where available, came from metadata supplied by the sample provider rather than from assay-based typing.

Turning to this clone: There is no known antigen for this receptor. No quality values exist for individual bases; no much larger clone is one base distant.

As encoded in the germline V gene, CDR1 is SGHRS while CDR2 is YFSETQ. Here V drops 3 bases and J drops 2 bases, and the junction holds 1 base not matched to any gene. The CDR3 contains 13 residues, cysteine and phenylalanine counted. The only DNA kept is the CDR3, 39 bases in frame from the first base. Results and caveats for the whole study, not just this receptor: How much clinical and demographic metadata was included differed by source and by participant, and the metadata was provided uncurated.

TCRbeta CDR3 regions were amplified from genomic DNA by means of the immunoSEQ Assay, a bias-controlled multiplex PCR. From the authors' description of their analysis: The number of nucleated cells in each sample was estimated from the amplification of reference gene primers within the assay. To quantify the absolute abundance of each unique TCRbeta CDR3 rearrangement, sequence reads were collapsed and filtered. For each sample, productive Simpson clonality was calculated as the square root of Simpson's diversity index across productive rearrangements. Imported from immuneACCESS, the table was reduced by TCRdb to in-frame sequences with V and J called. These copies leave out some clones; in studies compared against another copy, an unresolved V gene accounts for under half, and the cause of the remainder is not known. That table furnishes V, J and clone size, whereas the DNA furnished D and trimming. This sample holds roughly 200,000 clones; approximately 79% were observed only once. Less than 15% of the sample is taken by the ten largest.

Another Seattle source contributed samples from volunteer blood donors who had recovered from COVID-19. Whole blood was collected in K2EDTA tubes by collaborating institutions according to the institutions' own protocols. For TCRbeta analysis, collaborator samples were shipped as frozen whole blood, as isolated PBMCs, or as DNA extracted from either sample type. This sequence originates from a man over 45 who had recovered from COVID-19. What was sequenced was peripheral blood. This chain is built from TRBV5-1 and TRBJ2-5, and TRBD1 aligns with 7 junction nucleotides. The DNA sequence is given as TGCGCCAGCAGCTCGACAGGGCAAGAGACCCAGTACTTC. Its protein is CASSSTGQETQYF.